This TCR beta chain comes out of a study of cytotoxic CD8 clonotypes in ibrutinib-treated CLL. Method: immunoSEQ multiplex PCR; TCRdb's copy keeps in-frame clones and lacks some. The sample has approximately 97,000 clones, roughly 80% seen once. Germline CDR1 MDHEN, CDR2 SYDVKM. V was shortened by 5 bases and J by 7 bases, with 14 bases between the two germline ends. The CDR3 totals 13 residues. The receptor comes from a human donor with chronic lymphocytic leukemia. The chain combines TRBV28 with TRBJ1-1; D call uncertain. The sample in question was PBMCs, obtained after 24 months of ibrutinib treatment. CDR3 DNA sequence: TGTGCCAGCAGTAAGCCCTTGATCCGTGAAGCTTTCTTT. Protein product: CASSKPLIREAFF.